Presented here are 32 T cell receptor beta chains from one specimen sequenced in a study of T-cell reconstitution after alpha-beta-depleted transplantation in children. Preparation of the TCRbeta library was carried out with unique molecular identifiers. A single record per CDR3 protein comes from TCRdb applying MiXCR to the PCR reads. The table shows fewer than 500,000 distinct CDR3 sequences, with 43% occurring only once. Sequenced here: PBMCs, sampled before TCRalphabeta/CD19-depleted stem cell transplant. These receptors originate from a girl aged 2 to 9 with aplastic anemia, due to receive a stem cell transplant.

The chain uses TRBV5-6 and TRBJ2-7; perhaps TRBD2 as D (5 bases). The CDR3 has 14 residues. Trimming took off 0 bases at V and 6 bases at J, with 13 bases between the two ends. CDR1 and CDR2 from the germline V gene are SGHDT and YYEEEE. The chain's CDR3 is CASSLAGTASEQYF. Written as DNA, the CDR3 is TGTGCCAGCAGCTTGGCGGGAACAGCCAGCGAGCAGTACTTC.

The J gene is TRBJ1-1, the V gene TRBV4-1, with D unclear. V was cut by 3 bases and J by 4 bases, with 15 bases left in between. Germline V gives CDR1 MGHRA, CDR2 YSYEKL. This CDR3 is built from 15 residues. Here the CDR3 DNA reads TGCGCCAGCAGCCACGTTTACGCGGGGTCCACTGAAGCTTTCTTT. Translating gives CASSHVYAGSTEAFF.

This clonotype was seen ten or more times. The CDR3 DNA is TGTGCCAGCAGTGAACAGGGGGGAAACACTGAAGCTTTCTTT. Translating it yields CASSEQGGNTEAFF. The rearrangement uses TRBV12-3 or TRBV12-4 and TRBJ1-1; 8 nucleotides match TRBD1. This CDR3 contains 14 residues. V shed 5 bases and J 2 bases; nucleotides not matched to a gene: 4.

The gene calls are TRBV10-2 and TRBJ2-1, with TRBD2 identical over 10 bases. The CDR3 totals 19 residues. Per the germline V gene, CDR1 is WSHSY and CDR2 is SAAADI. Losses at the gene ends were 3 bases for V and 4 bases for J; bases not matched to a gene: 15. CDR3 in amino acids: CASSEIGWSSGSGYNEQFF. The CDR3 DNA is TGCGCCAGCAGTGAAATAGGGTGGTCTAGCGGGAGTGGGTACAATGAGCAGTTCTTC.

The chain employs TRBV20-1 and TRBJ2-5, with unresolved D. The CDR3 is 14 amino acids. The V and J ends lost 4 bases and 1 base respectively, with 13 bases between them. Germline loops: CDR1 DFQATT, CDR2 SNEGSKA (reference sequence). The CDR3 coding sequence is TGCAGTGCTATGGTTCGGCTAATCCAAGAGACCCAGTACTTC. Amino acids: CSAMVRLIQETQYF.

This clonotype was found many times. CDR3 in DNA: TGTGCCAGCAGCGTAGGATCAGGGAGCAATCAGCCCCAGCATTTT. Residues: CASSVGSGSNQPQHF. The chain uses TRBV9 and TRBJ1-5, with a weak D call TRBD1 (5 bases). Germline-derived CDR1 and CDR2 are SGDLS and YYNGEE. Trimming shortened V by 0 bases and J by 1 base, and 8 bases separated the two germline ends. This CDR3 contains 15 residues. The whole variable domain, filled in from reference TRBV9 and TRBJ1-5, reads DSGVTQTPKHLITATGQRVTLRCSPRSGDLSVYWYQQSLDQGLQFLIQYYNGEERAKGNILERFSAQQFPDLHSELNLSSLELGDSALYFCASSVGSGSNQPQHFGDGTRLSIL.

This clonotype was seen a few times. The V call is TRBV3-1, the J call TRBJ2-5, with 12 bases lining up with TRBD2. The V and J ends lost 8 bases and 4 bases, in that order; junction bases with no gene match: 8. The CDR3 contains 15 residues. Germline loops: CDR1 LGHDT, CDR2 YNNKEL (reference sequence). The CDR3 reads CASSRLAGEGETQYF. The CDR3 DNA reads TGTGCCAGCTCCAGACTAGCGGGAGAGGGAGAGACCCAGTACTTC.

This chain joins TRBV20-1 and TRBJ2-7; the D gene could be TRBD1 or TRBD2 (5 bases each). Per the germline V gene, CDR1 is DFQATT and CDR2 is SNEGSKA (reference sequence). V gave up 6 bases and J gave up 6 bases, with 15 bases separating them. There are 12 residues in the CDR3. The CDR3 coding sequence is TGCAGTGCGGGGACCCCGGCGGGCGAGCAGTACTTC. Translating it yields CSAGTPAGEQYF.

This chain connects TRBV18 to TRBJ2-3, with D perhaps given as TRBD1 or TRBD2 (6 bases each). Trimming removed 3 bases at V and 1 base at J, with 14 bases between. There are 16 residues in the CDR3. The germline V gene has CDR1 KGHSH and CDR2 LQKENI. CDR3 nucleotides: TGTGCCAGCTCACCGACGGGGGCGTTGGGCACAGATACGCAGTATTTT. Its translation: CASSPTGALGTDTQYF.

CDR3 loop: CASSLLGADTDTQYF. The CDR3 DNA reads TGCGCCAGCAGCTTGCTGGGGGCCGACACAGATACGCAGTATTTT. The chain employs TRBV5-1 and TRBJ2-3; weak D call: TRBD1 (6 bases). Germline-derived CDR1 and CDR2 are SGHRS and YFSETQ. Trimming took 1 base from V and 2 from J, leaving 11 bases between them. The CDR3 is made up of 15 amino acids.

The CDR3 protein is CSFLRLAGGLPQFF. The CDR3 DNA is TGCAGTTTTCTTCGACTAGCGGGGGGGCTCCCGCAGTTCTTC. The chain uses TRBV20-1 and TRBJ2-1; 14 bases line up with TRBD2. Germline V lookup: CDR1 DFQATT, CDR2 SNEGSKA (reference sequence). V lost 8 bases to trimming and J lost 12 bases; unmatched junction nucleotides: 12. This CDR3 has 14 residues.

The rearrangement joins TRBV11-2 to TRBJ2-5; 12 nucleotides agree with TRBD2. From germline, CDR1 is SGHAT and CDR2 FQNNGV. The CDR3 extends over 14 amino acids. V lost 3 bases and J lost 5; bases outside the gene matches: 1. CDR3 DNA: TGTGCCAGCAGCTTTCTAGCGGGAGGGGAGACCCAGTACTTC. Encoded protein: CASSFLAGGETQYF.

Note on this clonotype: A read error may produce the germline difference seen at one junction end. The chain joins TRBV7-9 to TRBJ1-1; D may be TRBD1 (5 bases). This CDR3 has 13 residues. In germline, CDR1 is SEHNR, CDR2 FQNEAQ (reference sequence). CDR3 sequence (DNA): TGTTCCAGCAGCTTAGGGGCGAACACTGAAGCTTTCTTT. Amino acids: CSSSLGANTEAFF.

This CDR3 is CSASDPRGEDTQYF. The CDR3 nucleotides are TGCAGTGCCAGTGACCCCCGGGGGGAAGATACGCAGTATTTT. The chain has TRBV20-1 and TRBJ2-3, with TRBD2 identical over 7 bases. CDR1 and CDR2 from the germline V gene are DFQATT and SNEGSKA (reference sequence). This CDR3 region has 14 residues. Trimming at V came to 6 bases and at J to 5 bases, leaving 11 bases not matched to a gene.

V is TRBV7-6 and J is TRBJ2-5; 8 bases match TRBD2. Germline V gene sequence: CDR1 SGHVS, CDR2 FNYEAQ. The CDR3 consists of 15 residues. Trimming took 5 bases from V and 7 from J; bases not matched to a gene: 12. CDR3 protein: CASSLSGTRRGTQYF. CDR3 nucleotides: TGTGCCAGCAGCCTCTCCGGGACTAGGAGGGGGACCCAGTACTTC.

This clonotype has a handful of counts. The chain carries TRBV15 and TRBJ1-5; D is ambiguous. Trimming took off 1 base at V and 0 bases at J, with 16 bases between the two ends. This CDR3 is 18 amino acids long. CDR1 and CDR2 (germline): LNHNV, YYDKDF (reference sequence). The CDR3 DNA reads TGTGCCACCAGCAGAGTGGTAGAGAGCAGTTATAGCAATCAGCCCCAGCATTTT. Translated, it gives CATSRVVESSYSNQPQHF.

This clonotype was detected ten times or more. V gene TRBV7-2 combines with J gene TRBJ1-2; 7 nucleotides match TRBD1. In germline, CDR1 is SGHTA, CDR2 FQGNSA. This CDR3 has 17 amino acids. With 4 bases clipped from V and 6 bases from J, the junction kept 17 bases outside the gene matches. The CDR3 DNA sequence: TGTGCCAGCAGCTGGAATGATCGGACAGGAGGTGCCAATGGCTACACCTTC. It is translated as CASSWNDRTGGANGYTF.

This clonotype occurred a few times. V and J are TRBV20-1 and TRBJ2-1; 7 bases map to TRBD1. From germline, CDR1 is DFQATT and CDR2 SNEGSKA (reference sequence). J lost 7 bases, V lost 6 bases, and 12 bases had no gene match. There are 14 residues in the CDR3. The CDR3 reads CSAWSRDSVNEQFF. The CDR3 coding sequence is TGCAGTGCCTGGTCCCGGGACAGTGTGAATGAGCAGTTCTTC.

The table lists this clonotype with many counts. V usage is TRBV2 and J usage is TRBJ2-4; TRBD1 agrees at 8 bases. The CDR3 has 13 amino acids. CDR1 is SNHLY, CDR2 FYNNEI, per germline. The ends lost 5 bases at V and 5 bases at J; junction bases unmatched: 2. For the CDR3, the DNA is TGTGCCAGCAGTTCGACAGGGGAAAACATTCAGTACTTC. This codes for CASSSTGENIQYF.

The CDR3 here is CATSDLGVIQYF. The CDR3 region has the DNA TGTGCCACCAGTGATTTGGGGGTCATTCAGTACTTC. The chain employs TRBV24-1 and TRBJ2-4, with no clear D. The germline CDR1 and CDR2 sequences are KGHDR and SFDVKD. The germline V and J ends were trimmed by 0 bases and 9 bases, with 5 bases remaining between them. The CDR3 covers 12 residues.

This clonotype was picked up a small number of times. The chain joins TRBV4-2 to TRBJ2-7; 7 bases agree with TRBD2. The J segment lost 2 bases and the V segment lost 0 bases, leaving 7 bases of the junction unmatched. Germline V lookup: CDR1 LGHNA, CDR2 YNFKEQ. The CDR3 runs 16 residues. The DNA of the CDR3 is TGTGCCAGCAGCCAAGATGACCGGGACTATGCCTACGAGCAGTACTTC. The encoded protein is CASSQDDRDYAYEQYF.

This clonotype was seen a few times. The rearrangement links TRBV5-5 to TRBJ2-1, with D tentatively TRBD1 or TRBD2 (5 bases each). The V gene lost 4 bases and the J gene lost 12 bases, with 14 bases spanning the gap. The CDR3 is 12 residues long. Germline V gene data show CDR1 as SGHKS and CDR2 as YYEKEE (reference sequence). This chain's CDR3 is CASSPMGTLQFF. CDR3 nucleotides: TGTGCCAGCAGCCCCATGGGGACCCTGCAGTTCTTC. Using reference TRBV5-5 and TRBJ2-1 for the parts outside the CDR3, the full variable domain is DAGVTQSPTHLIKTRGQQVTLRCSPISGHKSVSWYQQVLGQGPQFIFQYYEKEERGRGNFPDRFSARQFPNYSSELNVNALLLGDSALYLCASSPMGTLQFFGPGTRLTVL.

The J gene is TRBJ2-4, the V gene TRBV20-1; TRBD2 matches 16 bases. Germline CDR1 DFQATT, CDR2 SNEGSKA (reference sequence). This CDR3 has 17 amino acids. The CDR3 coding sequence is TGCTGCGCTCGAGCCGGGACTAGCGGGAGGGTCGGGTACATTCAGTACTTC. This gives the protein CCARAGTSGRVGYIQYF.

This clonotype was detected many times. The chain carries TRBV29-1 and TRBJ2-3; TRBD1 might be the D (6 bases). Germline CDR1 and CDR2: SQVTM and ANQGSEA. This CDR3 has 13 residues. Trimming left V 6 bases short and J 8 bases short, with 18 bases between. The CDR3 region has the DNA TGCAGCGTGAGGGGGACCACCCGTGGTACGCAGTATTTT. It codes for CSVRGTTRGTQYF.

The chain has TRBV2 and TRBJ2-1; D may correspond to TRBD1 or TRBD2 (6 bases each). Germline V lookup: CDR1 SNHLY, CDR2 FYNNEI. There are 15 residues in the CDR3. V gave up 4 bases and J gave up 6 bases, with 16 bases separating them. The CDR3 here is CASSVSRGALNEQFF. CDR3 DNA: TGTGCCAGCAGTGTATCAAGGGGGGCCCTCAATGAGCAGTTCTTC.

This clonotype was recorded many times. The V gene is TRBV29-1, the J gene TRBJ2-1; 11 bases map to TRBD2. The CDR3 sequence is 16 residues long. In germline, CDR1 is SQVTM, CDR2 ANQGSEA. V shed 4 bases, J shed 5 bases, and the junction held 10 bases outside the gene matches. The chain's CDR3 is CSVGGEGTSGDNEQFF. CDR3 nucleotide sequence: TGCAGCGTTGGGGGTGAAGGGACTAGCGGAGACAATGAGCAGTTCTTC.

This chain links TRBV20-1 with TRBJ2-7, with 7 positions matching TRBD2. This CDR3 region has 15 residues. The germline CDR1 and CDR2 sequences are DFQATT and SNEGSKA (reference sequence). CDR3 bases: TGCAGCTTAGCTCGGAGAGCGGGAACTTCCTACGAGCAGTACTTC. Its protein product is CSLARRAGTSYEQYF.

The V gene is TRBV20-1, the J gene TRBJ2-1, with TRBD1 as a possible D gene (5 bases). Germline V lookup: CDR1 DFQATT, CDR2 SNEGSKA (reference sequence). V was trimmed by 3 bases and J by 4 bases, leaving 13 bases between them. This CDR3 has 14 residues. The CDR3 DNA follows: TGCAGTGCTAGTCGCGACAGTTCTTACAATGAGCAGTTCTTC. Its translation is CSASRDSSYNEQFF.

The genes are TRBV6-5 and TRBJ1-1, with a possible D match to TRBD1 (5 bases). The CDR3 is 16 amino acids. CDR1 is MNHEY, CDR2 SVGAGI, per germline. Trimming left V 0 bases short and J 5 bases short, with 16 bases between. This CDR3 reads CASSYSETARTTEAFF. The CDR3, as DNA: TGTGCCAGCAGTTACTCGGAGACAGCCAGAACAACTGAAGCTTTCTTT.

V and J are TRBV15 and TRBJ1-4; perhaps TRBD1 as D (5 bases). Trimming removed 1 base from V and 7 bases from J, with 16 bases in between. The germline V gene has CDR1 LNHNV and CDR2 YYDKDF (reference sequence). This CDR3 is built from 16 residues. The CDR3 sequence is CATSRVLGVKAEKLFF. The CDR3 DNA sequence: TGTGCCACCAGCAGAGTATTGGGGGTTAAGGCTGAAAAACTGTTTTTT.

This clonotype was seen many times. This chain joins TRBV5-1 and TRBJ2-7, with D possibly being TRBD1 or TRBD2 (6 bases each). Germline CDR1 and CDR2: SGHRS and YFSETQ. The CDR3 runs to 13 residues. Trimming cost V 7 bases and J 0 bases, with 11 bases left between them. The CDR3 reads CASGRGLSYEQYF. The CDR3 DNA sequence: TGCGCCAGCGGCAGGGGACTCTCCTACGAGCAGTACTTC.

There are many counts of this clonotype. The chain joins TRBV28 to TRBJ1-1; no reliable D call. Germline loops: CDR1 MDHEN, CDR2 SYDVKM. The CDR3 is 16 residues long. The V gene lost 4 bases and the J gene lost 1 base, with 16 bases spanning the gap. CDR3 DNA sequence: TGTGCCAGCAGTTCCCGCCGACATTGGGGGAACACTGAAGCTTTCTTT. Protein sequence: CASSSRRHWGNTEAFF.